The 5 T cell receptor beta chains presented below share a single source sample, sequenced in a study of early T cells in non-severe SARS-CoV-2 infection. TCRdb analysed the 5' RACE reads with MiXCR anew, one entry per CDR3 protein. This repertoire shows around 76,000 distinct CDR3 sequences, approximately 12% found once; its top ten account for around 3.8%. The sequencing sample was made of whole blood. The receptors stem from an adult who was a healthcare worker with PCR-confirmed SARS-CoV-2 infection or an uninfected control (not recorded which).

The rearrangement joins TRBV19 to TRBJ2-7; D may correspond to TRBD1 or TRBD2 (6 bases each). Germline lookup yields CDR1 LNHDA and CDR2 SQIVND (reference sequence). The CDR3 is 13 residues long. Trimming cost V 3 bases and J 5 bases, with 11 bases left between them. DNA of the CDR3: TGTGCCAGTAGTATCGTGGAGGGGGACGAGCAGTACTTC. Translation gives CASSIVEGDEQYF.

This clonotype was picked up a small number of times. V gene TRBV19 combines with J gene TRBJ2-5, with 9 bases aligning to TRBD1. Germline-derived CDR1 and CDR2 are LNHDA and SQIVND (reference sequence). The CDR3 length is 15 residues. V lost 3 bases to trimming and J lost 5 bases; unmatched junction nucleotides: 7. The CDR3 protein is CASSISGTGQETQYF. As DNA, the CDR3 is TGTGCCAGTAGTATCTCCGGGACAGGGCAGGAGACCCAGTACTTC.

Only a few counts were recorded for this clonotype. The rearrangement links TRBV29-1 to TRBJ1-1, with a tentative D call TRBD1 (5 bases). CDR1 and CDR2 from the germline V gene are SQVTM and ANQGSEA. This CDR3 spans 12 amino acids. Trimming removed 4 bases at V and 4 bases at J, with 10 bases between. This chain's CDR3 is CSVAGLGTEAFF. The CDR3 DNA reads as TGCAGCGTTGCAGGGTTGGGCACTGAAGCTTTCTTT.

This clonotype came up many times. This chain links TRBV5-1 with TRBJ2-1, with D possibly TRBD2 on 6 matching bases. CDR1 is SGHRS and CDR2 is YFSETQ in the germline V gene. V was clipped by 0 bases and J by 0 bases, with 10 bases between them. The CDR3 extends over 16 amino acids. In DNA form, the CDR3 reads TGCGCCAGCAGCTTGGGTAGCGGTAGCTCCTACAATGAGCAGTTCTTC. Amino acids: CASSLGSGSSYNEQFF.

J is TRBJ2-6 and V is TRBV28, with D unresolved. Trimming left V 2 bases short and J 4 bases short, with 9 bases between. The CDR3 is 15 amino acids. Germline CDR1 is MDHEN and CDR2 is SYDVKM. CDR3 protein: CASSLNPMGANVLTF. For the CDR3, the DNA is TGTGCCAGCAGTTTAAATCCTATGGGGGCCAACGTCCTGACTTTC.